The rows below give T cell receptor beta chains drawn from one sample of a study of T cells in Graves' hyperthyroidism and ophthalmopathy. Using its own MiXCR run on the multiplex PCR reads, TCRdb lists one record per CDR3 protein. The sample includes 500,000 or so distinct CDR3 sequences, 15% to 20% of them seen just once. Sequenced: blood. These receptors came from a woman aged 18-29 years with Graves' ophthalmopathy. Each CDR3 is given with its conserved first and last residue. D genes are given only for firm matches. Not every row has a clone size; where given, it reads once, few, many or a size class.

.	TRBJ2-7	TRBD2	TRBV28	CASRFIAGGTYEQYF	TGTGCCAGCAGGTTCATAGCGGGAGGAACGTACGAGCAGTACTTC
many	TRBJ2-3	.	TRBV6-2/TRBV6-3	CASNFEARGSTDTQYF	TGTGCCAGCAATTTTGAAGCGAGGGGGAGCACAGATACGCAGTATTTT
.	TRBJ2-7	TRBD2	TRBV27	CASSPSGTSGRPYEQYF	TGTGCCAGCAGTCCCTCCGGGACTAGCGGGAGGCCCTACGAGCAGTACTTC
few	TRBJ1-6	.	TRBV19	CASTVSGDYSPLHF	TGTGCCAGCACCGTATCAGGGGATTATTCACCCCTCCACTTT
many	TRBJ2-7	TRBD2	TRBV7-2	CASSPRGGRFYEQYF	TGTGCCAGCAGCCCAAGGGGCGGGAGGTTTTACGAGCAGTACTTC
few	TRBJ2-2	TRBD1	TRBV24-1	CATSESGTGGTGELFF	TGTGCCACCAGTGAATCCGGGACAGGGGGCACCGGGGAGCTGTTTTTT
.	TRBJ2-7	TRBD2	TRBV20-1	CSARTSGTFEQYF	TGCAGTGCTAGAACTAGCGGGACCTTCGAGCAGTACTTC
few	TRBJ2-2	.	TRBV29-1	CSGRDLAGELFF	TGCAGCGGCCGGGACCTTGCTGGGGAACTGTTTTTT
.	TRBJ1-1	TRBD1	TRBV11-2	CASSLMGQGNTEAFF	TGTGCCAGCAGCCTTATGGGACAGGGGAACACTGAAGCTTTCTTT
few	TRBJ1-6	.	TRBV7-9	CASSLSGPSSGSPLHF	TGTGCCAGCAGCTTATCGGGACCTAGTTCGGGTTCACCCCTCCACTTT
.	TRBJ1-6	TRBD1	TRBV6-1	CASSESSRQGRGNSPLHF	TGTGCCAGCAGTGAATCGAGCCGACAGGGTCGGGGTAATTCACCCCTCCACTTT
.	TRBJ2-7	TRBD1	TRBV2	CASRIRDRGHEQYF	TGTGCCAGCAGAATCCGGGACAGGGGGCACGAGCAGTACTTC
few	TRBJ1-2	.	TRBV20-1	CSAGELQGLYGYTF	TGCAGTGCTGGAGAGTTACAGGGACTCTATGGCTACACCTTC
few	TRBJ1-1	TRBD1	TRBV7-2	CASSPRDREYPEAFF	TGTGCCAGCAGCCCTAGGGACAGGGAGTACCCTGAAGCTTTCTTT
many	TRBJ2-7	TRBD1	TRBV6-1	CASKASGTGDYEQYF	TGTGCCAGCAAGGCTTCCGGGACAGGGGACTACGAGCAGTACTTC
.	TRBJ1-6	.	TRBV7-9	CASSSMESPLHF	TGTGCCAGCAGTTCAATGGAATCACCCCTCCACTTT
.	TRBJ2-3	TRBD2	TRBV29-1	CSVPGGLQDTQYF	TGCAGCGTTCCGGGGGGGCTGCAAGATACGCAGTATTTT
many	TRBJ2-3	TRBD2	TRBV6-2/TRBV6-3	CASRRTSGRSTDTQYF	TGTGCCAGCAGGAGGACTAGCGGGAGGAGCACAGATACGCAGTATTTT
.	TRBJ2-1	TRBD2	TRBV6-1	CASIPTTGTSGNNGQFF	TGTGCCAGCATCCCAACGACCGGGACTAGCGGCAACAATGGGCAGTTCTTC
many	TRBJ2-1	TRBD2	TRBV29-1	CSVAGTSGRALRDEQFF	TGCAGCGTTGCCGGGACTAGCGGGAGGGCCCTCAGGGATGAGCAGTTCTTC
few	TRBJ1-5	.	TRBV7-2	CASRLQDSNQPQHF	TGTGCCAGCAGATTACAGGATAGCAATCAGCCCCAGCATTTT
many	TRBJ1-1	TRBD1	TRBV28	CASSTGGTEAFF	TGTGCCAGCAGTACAGGGGGCACTGAAGCTTTCTTT
.	TRBJ1-4	.	TRBV4-1	CASSQDSGVGEKLFF	TGCGCCAGCAGCCAAGATTCAGGGGTAGGGGAAAAACTGTTTTTT
few	TRBJ1-1	.	TRBV25-1	CATPGQWTEAFF	TGTGCCACCCCCGGACAGTGGACTGAAGCTTTCTTT
few	TRBJ1-5	.	TRBV12-3/TRBV12-4	CASSLRGRGNQPQHF	TGTGCCAGCAGTTTAAGAGGGCGAGGCAATCAGCCCCAGCATTTT
.	TRBJ2-1	TRBD2	TRBV19	CASSIPGLADNEQFF	TGTGCCAGTAGTATACCTGGACTAGCGGACAATGAGCAGTTCTTC
.	TRBJ1-2	.	TRBV10-3	CAAGSVGGYTF	TGTGCCGCAGGATCGGTGGGTGGCTACACCTTC
.	TRBJ1-4	.	TRBV5-1	CASSWEGLTNEKLFF	TGCGCCAGCAGCTGGGAAGGGCTGACTAATGAAAAACTGTTTTTT
.	TRBJ2-7	.	TRBV3-1	CASSQDWDTFGEQYF	TGTGCCAGCAGCCAAGACTGGGACACCTTTGGGGAGCAGTACTTC
few	TRBJ2-7	TRBD1	TRBV20-1	CSARYPGDRGLPRSYEQYF	TGCAGTGCTAGGTACCCAGGGGACAGGGGCCTTCCACGCTCCTACGAGCAGTACTTC
many	TRBJ2-5	.	TRBV30	CAWTIRETQYF	TGTGCCTGGACTATCAGAGAGACCCAGTACTTC
.	TRBJ1-3	.	TRBV2	CASSEGIISGNTIYF	TGTGCCAGCAGTGAAGGGATAATCTCTGGAAACACCATATATTTT
many	TRBJ2-1	.	TRBV3-1	CASSRVGGYNEQFF	TGTGCCAGCAGCCGCGTGGGGGGATACAATGAGCAGTTCTTC
many	TRBJ2-1	.	TRBV7-2	CASSLVSGTTYNEQFF	TGTGCCAGCAGCTTAGTCTCCGGGACCACCTACAATGAGCAGTTCTTC
many	TRBJ2-3	.	TRBV4-2	CASSQDLHFSDTQYF	TGTGCCAGCAGCCAAGATTTGCACTTCTCAGATACGCAGTATTTT
.	TRBJ2-2	TRBD2	TRBV29-1	CSVEGLAGTYGELFF	TGCAGCGTTGAGGGACTAGCGGGTACTTACGGGGAGCTGTTTTTT
.	TRBJ1-5	TRBD1	TRBV19	CASSRERTGSEGQPQHF	TGTGCCAGTAGTAGAGAGCGGACAGGGTCAGAAGGGCAGCCCCAGCATTTT
many	TRBJ1-1	.	TRBV2	CASSDSFGQGLAEAFF	TGTGCCAGCAGTGACTCCTTCGGGCAGGGGCTCGCTGAAGCTTTCTTT
.	TRBJ2-5	.	TRBV4-1	CASSQVVSRGETQYF	TGCGCCAGCAGCCAAGTGGTTTCGAGAGGGGAGACCCAGTACTTC
few	TRBJ2-6	TRBD2	TRBV7-6	CASSLGGVAGANVLTF	TGTGCCAGCAGCTTGGGAGGGGTAGCCGGGGCCAACGTCCTGACTTTC
many	TRBJ2-3	TRBD2	TRBV6-1	CASALGGTTDTQYF	TGTGCCAGCGCCCTAGGAGGGACTACCGATACGCAGTATTTT